The 14 T cell receptor beta chains below were found in one sample sequenced in a study of shared clonotypes between healthy human individuals. The assay was immunoSEQ multiplex PCR, and TCRdb's table has in-frame clones only and misses some. This table holds over 950,000 clones, 60% to 85% found once. Sample: memory CD4+ T cells from PBMCs. Sample subset: CD45RA-negative fraction. The receptors were gathered from a man aged 18 to 29 in good health. Some clones in this sample may be carry-over from other donors' samples.

This clone was seen a few times. This chain joins TRBV7-9 and TRBJ1-2; perhaps TRBD1 as D (6 bases). Trimming left V 5 bases short and J 2 bases short, with 15 bases between. From germline, CDR1 is SEHNR and CDR2 FQNEAQ (reference sequence). This CDR3 contains 15 residues. CDR3 nucleotide sequence: TGTGCCAGCAGCCTTCACGGGGGGGCAAACTATGGCTACACCTTC. Translated, it gives CASSLHGGANYGYTF.

The V gene is TRBV9, the J gene TRBJ2-7; 8 positions agree with TRBD1. CDR1 SGDLS and CDR2 YYNGEE come from the germline V gene. CDR3 size: 13 residues. With V trimmed by 6 bases and J by 7 bases, 9 bases remained unmatched. In DNA, the CDR3 is TGTGCCAGCACCCTAACACAGGGGGGTGAGCAGTACTTC. Its translation is CASTLTQGGEQYF.

This chain links TRBV11-2 with TRBJ2-1; 10 nucleotides align to TRBD2. This CDR3 has 15 residues. Unmatched junction bases numbered 8, after V lost 3 bases and J lost 9 bases. Germline V gene sequence: CDR1 SGHAT, CDR2 FQNNGV. This CDR3 reads CASSLSSGSKFEQFF. Here the CDR3 DNA reads TGTGCCAGCAGCTTGTCTAGCGGGAGTAAGTTTGAGCAGTTCTTC.

The chain uses TRBV5-8 and TRBJ2-7; 9 nucleotides align to TRBD1. The trim removed 2 bases at V and 6 bases at J, leaving 3 bases unmatched. The CDR3 length is 13 residues. CDR1 is SGHTS and CDR2 is YDEGEE in the germline V gene. CDR3 in DNA: TGTGCCAGCAGCTTACGGGACAGGGCCGAGCAGTACTTC. It codes for CASSLRDRAEQYF.

The chain links TRBV30 to TRBJ2-4; 9 nucleotides agree with TRBD1. The CDR3 extends over 14 amino acids. Germline CDR1 reads GTSNPN; CDR2 reads SVGIG (reference sequence). The V and J ends lost 7 bases and 5 bases, in that order; junction bases with no gene match: 9. The CDR3 sequence: CASDRGTSENIQYF. The CDR3 DNA follows: TGTGCCTCCGACAGGGGGACGTCGGAAAACATTCAGTACTTC.

The rearrangement links TRBV29-1 to TRBJ2-1; 7 positions agree with TRBD2. This CDR3 has 13 amino acids. The germline V gene encodes CDR1 SQVTM and CDR2 ANQGSEA. After removal of 6 bases from V and 5 bases from J, the junction contained 7 bases not matched to a gene. In DNA, the CDR3 is TGCAGCGTCGAAAAACTAGCGAACAATGAGCAGTTCTTC. As protein: CSVEKLANNEQFF.

The gene calls are TRBV30 and TRBJ1-3; D gene unclear. This CDR3 comprises 15 residues. Looked up from germline, CDR1 is GTSNPN and CDR2 is SVGIG (reference sequence). Trimming cost V 1 base and J 2 bases, with 12 bases left between them. The CDR3 sequence is CAWSDPGGTGNTIYF. CDR3 bases: TGTGCCTGGAGTGACCCAGGTGGTACTGGAAACACCATATATTTT. Full variable domain (missing parts from reference TRBV30 and TRBJ1-3): SQTIHQWPATLVQPVGSPLSLECTVEGTSNPNLYWYRQAAGRGLQLLFYSVGIGQISSEVPQNLSASRPQDRQFILSSKKLLLSDSGFYLCAWSDPGGTGNTIYFGEGSWLTVV.

The chain joins TRBV30 to TRBJ1-5, with D unclear. Germline V lookup: CDR1 GTSNPN, CDR2 SVGIG (reference sequence). V was trimmed by 2 bases and J by 5 bases, leaving 10 bases between them. The CDR3 sequence is 13 residues long. The DNA of the CDR3 is TGTGCCTGGAGTCCCCCTGGGTATCAGCCCCAGCATTTT. Protein: CAWSPPGYQPQHF. The full variable domain, completed using reference TRBV30 and TRBJ1-5, is SQTIHQWPATLVQPVGSPLSLECTVEGTSNPNLYWYRQAAGRGLQLLFYSVGIGQISSEVPQNLSASRPQDRQFILSSKKLLLSDSGFYLCAWSPPGYQPQHFGDGTRLSIL.

This chain uses TRBV7-2 with TRBJ2-7; D is perhaps TRBD1 (6 bases). The V gene lost 4 bases and the J gene lost 4 bases, with 8 bases spanning the gap. Germline V gene data show CDR1 as SGHTA and CDR2 as FQGNSA. The CDR3 totals 12 residues. As DNA, the CDR3 is TGTGCCAGCAGCTCGACAGGATACGAGCAGTACTTC. Amino acids: CASSSTGYEQYF.

This chain connects TRBV10-3 to TRBJ2-7; TRBD2 matches 10 bases. In germline, CDR1 is ENHRY, CDR2 SYGVKD. This CDR3 contains 15 residues. V lost 6 bases, J lost 1 base, and 6 bases stayed unmatched. CDR3 DNA sequence: TGTGCCATCAGAGCCTCTAGCGGGAGTTCCTACGAGCAGTACTTC. It yields the protein CAIRASSGSSYEQYF.

This chain joins TRBV11-2 and TRBJ2-7; a possible D gene is TRBD1 (6 bases). This CDR3 is built from 16 residues. CDR1 SGHAT and CDR2 FQNNGV come from the germline V gene. V was pared by 4 bases and J by 5 bases, with 21 bases between. The chain's CDR3 is CASSSNPSRGSNEQYF. The CDR3, as DNA: TGTGCCAGCAGCTCTAATCCTTCCAGGGGTTCCAACGAGCAGTACTTC.

The V call is TRBV28, the J call TRBJ1-5; 8 bases agree with TRBD1. CDR1 and CDR2 from the germline V gene are MDHEN and SYDVKM. J lost 6 bases, V lost 7 bases, and 8 bases had no gene match. The CDR3 loop spans 14 amino acids. CDR3 amino acids: CASKPGGAGQPQHF. The CDR3 DNA is TGTGCCAGCAAGCCAGGGGGCGCAGGTCAGCCCCAGCATTTT.

V gene TRBV6-6 combines with J gene TRBJ2-5; D might be TRBD1 (6 bases). V dropped 6 bases and J dropped 1 base, with 12 bases sitting between them. CDR3 length: 14 residues. Germline assignment: CDR1 MNHNY and CDR2 SVGAGI (reference sequence). The CDR3: CASSKDSLQETQYF. In DNA form, the CDR3 reads TGTGCCAGCAGCAAGGACAGCCTCCAAGAGACCCAGTACTTC.

This chain joins TRBV4-1 and TRBJ2-7; 8 nucleotides line up with TRBD1. Germline V gene lookup returns CDR1 MGHRA and CDR2 YSYEKL. The CDR3 is 13 amino acids. V shed 6 bases, J shed 5 bases, and the junction held 6 bases outside the gene matches. The CDR3, as DNA: TGCGCCAGCAGAAGGACAGGGAAGAACGAGCAGTACTTC. It specifies CASRRTGKNEQYF.